The rows below give T cell receptor beta chains drawn from one sample of a study of shared clonotypes between healthy human individuals. The assay was immunoSEQ multiplex PCR, and TCRdb's table has in-frame clones only and misses some. The sample carries approximately 1,000,000 clones, approximately 78% recorded once. Material for sequencing was memory CD4+ T cells from PBMCs. All receptors derive from a man aged 18 to 30 in good health. Some clones in this sample may be carry-over from other donors' samples. CDR3s include the opening cysteine and the closing phenylalanine or tryptophan. D genes are given only for firm matches. Size values are once, few and many counts, or a class for expanded clones, and some rows have none.

J: TRBJ2-7
size: .
V: TRBV7-9
D: .
DNA: TGCGCCAGCAGCCAATCTTTTCTTGAGGTTCCCTACGAGCAGTACTTC
CDR3: CASSQSFLEVPYEQYF

J: TRBJ1-3
size: many
V: TRBV4-1
D: .
DNA: TGCGCCAGCAGCCAAGTGGGAGGCTCTGGAAACACCATATATTTT
CDR3: CASSQVGGSGNTIYF

J: TRBJ1-2
size: .
V: TRBV29-1
D: .
DNA: TGCAGCGTTGATAACAATCGGGACTATGGCTACACCTTC
CDR3: CSVDNNRDYGYTF

J: TRBJ1-2
size: few
V: TRBV10-3
D: TRBD1
DNA: TGTGCCATCAGTGAAAGCCAGGGGGCGGATGGCTACACCTTC
CDR3: CAISESQGADGYTF

J: TRBJ2-1
size: .
V: TRBV5-1
D: .
DNA: TGCGCCAGCAGCTCGACGGGCGTGAGGAATGAGCAGTTCTTC
CDR3: CASSSTGVRNEQFF

J: TRBJ2-7
size: .
V: TRBV4-1
D: TRBD1
DNA: TGCGCCAGCAGCCAGAACACCGGGACAGGGGGCTACGAGCAGTACTTC
CDR3: CASSQNTGTGGYEQYF

J: TRBJ2-7
size: .
V: TRBV18
D: .
DNA: TGTGCCAGCTCACTTGGTATGCGGGGAAGCGACGACGAGCAGTACTTC
CDR3: CASSLGMRGSDDEQYF

J: TRBJ1-5
size: once
V: TRBV5-1
D: .
DNA: TGCGCCAGCAGCGAGGGGGAAAATCAGCCCCAGCATTTT
CDR3: CASSEGENQPQHF

J: TRBJ2-7
size: .
V: TRBV6-6
D: .
DNA: TGTGCCAGCACCCTTGACCAGACTAGACGCGAGCAGTACTTC
CDR3: CASTLDQTRREQYF

J: TRBJ2-7
size: .
V: TRBV19
D: .
DNA: TGTGCCAGTAGTATAGTAGAACAGGGTGAGCAGTACTTC
CDR3: CASSIVEQGEQYF

J: TRBJ1-1
size: .
V: TRBV7-9
D: .
DNA: TGTGCCAGCAGCTTAGTATCGCTGGTGAACACTGAAGCTTTCTTT
CDR3: CASSLVSLVNTEAFF

J: TRBJ1-2
size: .
V: TRBV15
D: .
DNA: TGTGCCACCAGCAGAGGTGGCAGGGGATTGAGCGGCTACACCTTC
CDR3: CATSRGGRGLSGYTF

J: TRBJ2-7
size: many
V: TRBV5-1
D: TRBD1
DNA: TGCGCCAGCAGCACACAGGGGACCTCCTACGAGCAGTACTTC
CDR3: CASSTQGTSYEQYF

J: TRBJ2-1
size: .
V: TRBV7-3
D: .
DNA: TGTGCCAGCAGCTTATCGCCGGGAGCAAGTGAGCAGTTCTTC
CDR3: CASSLSPGASEQFF

J: TRBJ2-6
size: many
V: TRBV11-2
D: TRBD2
DNA: TGTGCCAGCAGCTTAGATCTTCGGCTAGCGGGAGGGGCCAACGTCCTGACTTTC
CDR3: CASSLDLRLAGGANVLTF

J: TRBJ1-2
size: .
V: TRBV4-3
D: .
DNA: TGCGCCAGCAGCCCATCAGGAGGGGCGGGGAACTATGGCTACACCTTC
CDR3: CASSPSGGAGNYGYTF

J: TRBJ2-2
size: .
V: TRBV5-4
D: TRBD1
DNA: TGTGCCAGCAGCTTGGGACAGGGAGTCACCGGGGAGCTGTTTTTT
CDR3: CASSLGQGVTGELFF

J: TRBJ1-1
size: once
V: TRBV9
D: TRBD1
DNA: TGTGCCAGCAGCGTAGTTCCAGGGGGCGGTGAAGCTTTCTTT
CDR3: CASSVVPGGGEAFF

J: TRBJ2-2
size: many
V: TRBV5-1
D: .
DNA: TGCGCCAGCAACCCCGACAGAAACACCGGGGAGCTGTTTTTT
CDR3: CASNPDRNTGELFF

J: TRBJ1-1
size: .
V: TRBV28
D: TRBD1
DNA: TGTGCCAGCAGTTTGGTGGGACAGCCTCCGAACACTGAAGCTTTCTTT
CDR3: CASSLVGQPPNTEAFF

J: TRBJ2-2
size: .
V: TRBV19
D: .
DNA: TGTGCCAGTACCCGTGTCGGGGAGCTGTTTTTT
CDR3: CASTRVGELFF

J: TRBJ2-2
size: .
V: TRBV5-6
D: TRBD1
DNA: TGTGCCAGCAGTAGGACAGGGGGCAGCACCGGGGAGCTGTTTTTT
CDR3: CASSRTGGSTGELFF

J: TRBJ2-5
size: .
V: TRBV5-1
D: TRBD2
DNA: TGCGCCAGCAGCACAGGACTAGCGGGAGGGGAGACCCAGTACTTC
CDR3: CASSTGLAGGETQYF

J: TRBJ2-1
size: few
V: TRBV28
D: TRBD2
DNA: TGTGCCAGCAGTTTAATCGCTGCGGGAGGGCGCGGTGAGCAGTTCTTC
CDR3: CASSLIAAGGRGEQFF

J: TRBJ2-7
size: once
V: TRBV5-4
D: TRBD2
DNA: TGTGCCAGCAGCTCCGAGACTAGCGGACCATTAGGGCAGTACTTC
CDR3: CASSSETSGPLGQYF

J: TRBJ1-1
size: .
V: TRBV7-6
D: TRBD1
DNA: TGTGCCAGCAGCTTGCGACAGGGAACTGAAGCTTTCTTT
CDR3: CASSLRQGTEAFF

J: TRBJ2-2
size: .
V: TRBV7-3
D: .
DNA: TGTGCCAGCAGCTTAGAAGCGAACACCGGGGAGCTGTTTTTT
CDR3: CASSLEANTGELFF

J: TRBJ2-7
size: many
V: TRBV25-1
D: TRBD1
DNA: TGTGCCAGCAGTCGGGACAGGTCGTACGAGCAGTACTTC
CDR3: CASSRDRSYEQYF

J: TRBJ2-2
size: .
V: TRBV10-3
D: TRBD1
DNA: TGTGCCATCAACCTCGGACAGGGGGCGAACACCGGGGAGCTGTTTTTT
CDR3: CAINLGQGANTGELFF